This T cell receptor (beta chain) was found in a study of T cell responses to AZD1222 COVID-19 vaccine. Details on this clone: Its antigen is undetermined.

Study-wide points: Spike-specific TCR breadth and depth grew following two AZD1222 doses.

Generated by immunoSEQ multiplex PCR, the TCRdb table keeps only in-frame clones and is missing some. Among around 140,000 clones listed, 85% to 95% were seen once. The V segment lost 4 bases and the J segment 5 bases; nucleotides outside the gene matches: 10. This CDR3 region has 15 residues. Germline V lookup: CDR1 SGDLS, CDR2 YYNGEE. The source of this sequence is an adult in good health. V is TRBV9 and J is TRBJ2-7; the match to TRBD2 covers 9 bases. The specimen comprised peripheral blood, sampled on day 0 of AZD1222 vaccination. The chain's CDR3 is CASSSMASGNHEQYF. The CDR3 DNA reads as TGTGCCAGCAGCTCCATGGCTAGCGGGAACCACGAGCAGTACTTC.